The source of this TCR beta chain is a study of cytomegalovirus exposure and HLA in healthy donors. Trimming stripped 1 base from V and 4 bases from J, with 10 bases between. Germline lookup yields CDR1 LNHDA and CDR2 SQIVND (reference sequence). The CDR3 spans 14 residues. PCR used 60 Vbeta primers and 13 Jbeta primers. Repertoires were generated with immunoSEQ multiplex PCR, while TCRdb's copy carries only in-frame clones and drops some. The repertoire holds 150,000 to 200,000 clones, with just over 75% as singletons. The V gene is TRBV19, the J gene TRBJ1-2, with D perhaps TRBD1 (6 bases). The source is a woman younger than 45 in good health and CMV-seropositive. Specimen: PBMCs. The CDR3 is CASSIVGGTYGYTF. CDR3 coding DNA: TGTGCCAGTAGTATAGTAGGGGGAACCTATGGCTACACCTTC.